In its sample, the clone carrying this T cell receptor (beta chain) was seen a few times. The antigen is unknown. This specimen comes from a study of CD8+ T cells in alopecia areata. Whole-study context: Tofacitinib continued for 6 to 18 months and was then withheld for 6 months. The study's findings and limits: Tofacitinib significantly lowered scalp clonality and expanded CD8+ clones among the top 100. Scalp and blood retained many expanded lesional clones during tofacitinib.

Per the germline V gene, CDR1 is SQVTM and CDR2 is ANQGSEA. This CDR3 is 12 amino acids long. Trimming removed 4 bases from V and 1 base from J, with 8 bases in between. Extraction of RNA preceded its reverse transcription into cDNA, which served as the sequencing template. The method was immunoSEQ multiplex PCR; TCRdb's version includes in-frame clones alone and lacks a portion of them. This sample has about 180,000 clones, with about 48% found just once. Sample treatment: oral pan-JAK inhibitor, 5-10 mg twice daily. This sequence was found in a human donor with alopecia areata. The J gene is TRBJ2-7, the V gene TRBV29-1; D possibly corresponds to TRBD2 (6 bases). The source material was CD8+ T cells sorted from blood, sampled at week 24, from a patient treated with tofacitinib. CDR3 residues: CSVGGDSYEQYF. The CDR3 DNA reads TGCAGCGTTGGCGGGGATTCCTACGAGCAGTACTTC.